Following are 20 T cell receptor beta chains from one sample sequenced in a study of post-analysis software for immune sequencing data. Study-wide results and limits: Included in a set of a handful of TRBV segments more frequent in patients than controls were TRBV5-6, TRBV5-1 and TRBV20-1.

cDNA libraries for TCR beta contained unique molecular identifiers. TCRdb analysed the PCR reads with MiXCR anew, one entry per CDR3 protein. The sample holds around 400,000 distinct CDR3 sequences; over 30% are singletons and the top ten take approximately 7.6%. Antigens for these TCRs are unknown. Sequenced material: blood. The receptors were gathered from a girl between 2 and 10 years old with multiple sclerosis.

This clonotype was observed many times. This sequence joins TRBV20-1 and TRBJ2-5, with D uncertain. CDR3 length: 11 amino acids. The V end lost 4 bases, the J end lost 6 bases, and 9 bases lay between the germline ends. Germline values: CDR1 DFQATT, CDR2 SNEGSKA (reference sequence). The CDR3 loop reads CSAIGGQTQYF. The CDR3 DNA sequence: TGCAGTGCTATAGGCGGACAGACCCAGTACTTC.

This clonotype was counted a few times. V and J are TRBV11-2 and TRBJ1-2; the D gene is possibly TRBD1 (5 bases). The CDR3 has 15 residues. Germline CDR1 and CDR2: SGHAT and FQNNGV. Trimming removed 5 bases at V and 4 bases at J, with 17 bases between. For the CDR3, the DNA is TGTGCCAGCAGCCCACCCCCCCAGGGCCCCTATGGCTACACCTTC. Translating gives CASSPPPQGPYGYTF.

This rearrangement joins TRBV29-1 to TRBJ2-1, with D maybe TRBD1 (6 bases). Germline V lookup: CDR1 SQVTM, CDR2 ANQGSEA. The CDR3 loop spans 16 amino acids. Trimming stripped 4 bases from V and 0 bases from J, with 16 bases between. The CDR3 here is CSVGRGWSDSYNEQFF. The CDR3 coding sequence is TGCAGCGTTGGAAGGGGGTGGAGTGACTCCTACAATGAGCAGTTCTTC.

This clonotype has just a few counts. This CDR3 reads CASSINYEQYF. Here the CDR3 DNA reads TGTGCCAGCAGCATAAACTACGAGCAGTACTTC. The V and J genes are TRBV5-6 and TRBJ2-7; D not certain. The CDR3 has 11 residues. V was clipped by 4 bases and J by 3 bases, with 5 bases between them. The germline V gene has CDR1 SGHDT and CDR2 YYEEEE.

J is TRBJ2-7 and V is TRBV11-2; perhaps TRBD2 as D (5 bases). The CDR3 has 16 residues. Trimming left V 4 bases short and J 0 bases short, with 16 bases between. From germline, CDR1 is SGHAT and CDR2 FQNNGV. The CDR3 region is CASSSVIGLASYEQYF. The DNA for the CDR3 is TGTGCCAGCAGCTCGGTAATCGGTCTAGCCTCCTACGAGCAGTACTTC. The whole variable domain, remainder taken from reference TRBV11-2 and TRBJ2-7, is EAGVAQSPRYKIIEKRQSVAFWCNPISGHATLYWYQQILGQGPKLLIQFQNNGVVDDSQLPKDRFSAERLKGVDSTLKIQPAKLEDSAVYLCASSSVIGLASYEQYFGPGTRLTVT.

This clonotype occurred once. Mismatch with germline at one junction end may stem from a read error. The rearrangement uses TRBV2 and TRBJ1-1; the D gene is possibly TRBD1 (6 bases). Germline V gene lookup returns CDR1 SNHLY and CDR2 FYNNEI. The CDR3 loop spans 12 amino acids. The CDR3 nucleotides read TGCGCCAGCAGGGGCCTAGGAACTGAAGCTTTCTTT. This sequence encodes CASRGLGTEAFF.

This clonotype showed up just once. The rearrangement uses TRBV7-9 and TRBJ1-5; D possibly corresponds to TRBD1 (5 bases). CDR1 and CDR2 (germline): SEHNR, FQNEAQ (reference sequence). V was cut by 5 bases and J by 4 bases, with 12 bases left in between. The CDR3 consists of 14 residues. CDR3 residues: CASSTGRTNQPQHF. CDR3 sequence (DNA): TGTGCCAGCAGCACGGGACGGACTAATCAGCCCCAGCATTTT.

The rearrangement uses TRBV28 and TRBJ2-5, with 9 positions matching TRBD1. CDR1 and CDR2 from the germline V gene are MDHEN and SYDVKM. V dropped 9 bases and J dropped 5; count of bases not matched to a gene: 10. The CDR3 sequence is 14 residues long. CDR3 sequence: CASTDRGWGETQYF. The CDR3 bases are TGTGCCAGTACGGACAGGGGTTGGGGGGAGACCCAGTACTTC.

The chain employs TRBV12-3 or TRBV12-4 and TRBJ1-2; 7 nucleotides agree with TRBD1. Unmatched junction bases numbered 9, after V lost 6 bases and J lost 8 bases. The CDR3 is 13 residues long. CDR3 coding DNA: TGTGCCAGCAGCCGAACAGGGGCTAGGGGCTACACCTTC. Encoded protein: CASSRTGARGYTF.

This clonotype is a singleton in its sample. The chain has TRBV27 and TRBJ1-1; tentative D call: TRBD1 (5 bases). The CDR3 loop spans 13 amino acids. Germline V gives CDR1 MNHEY, CDR2 SMNVEV (reference sequence). Trimming took 3 bases from V and 4 from J, leaving 9 bases between them. The CDR3 sequence: CASSFGAVTEAFF. CDR3 coding DNA: TGTGCCAGCAGTTTCGGGGCGGTCACTGAAGCTTTCTTT.

This chain connects TRBV14 to TRBJ2-6, with TRBD1 matching 7 bases. With V trimmed by 0 bases and J by 1 base, 12 bases remained unmatched. The germline CDR1 and CDR2 sequences are SGHDN and FVKESK. This CDR3 comprises 20 residues. The CDR3 spells CASSQEGRGQIISGANVLTF. CDR3 in DNA: TGTGCCAGCAGCCAAGAGGGTAGGGGACAGATAATATCTGGGGCCAACGTCCTGACTTTC.

The V and J genes are TRBV9 and TRBJ2-1; weak D call: TRBD1 (5 bases). The CDR3 length is 12 residues. CDR1 SGDLS and CDR2 YYNGEE come from the germline V gene. The V and J ends lost 0 bases and 10 bases respectively, with 8 bases between them. CDR3 sequence reads: CASSVVKGEQFF. The CDR3 DNA follows: TGTGCCAGCAGCGTAGTAAAGGGGGAGCAGTTCTTC. The whole variable domain, remainder taken from reference TRBV9 and TRBJ2-1, is DSGVTQTPKHLITATGQRVTLRCSPRSGDLSVYWYQQSLDQGLQFLIQYYNGEERAKGNILERFSAQQFPDLHSELNLSSLELGDSALYFCASSVVKGEQFFGPGTRLTVL.

This clonotype was detected only a few times. The rearrangement uses TRBV29-1 and TRBJ2-3; unclear D gene. Germline V gene data show CDR1 as SQVTM and CDR2 as ANQGSEA. The CDR3 has 11 residues. Trimming took off 6 bases at V and 4 bases at J, with 8 bases between the two ends. The CDR3 loop reads CSVEIADTQYF. CDR3 coding DNA: TGCAGCGTGGAGATCGCAGATACGCAGTATTTT.

This clonotype appeared a few times. J is TRBJ2-3 and V is TRBV20-1; 11 nucleotides align to TRBD1. The junction had 10 bases not matched to a gene; V was cut back by 4 bases and J by 4 bases. The CDR3 has 16 residues. Looked up from germline, CDR1 is DFQATT and CDR2 is SNEGSKA (reference sequence). The CDR3 DNA follows: TGCAGTGCTACCGAAACGGGACAGGGGGTGGCAGATACGCAGTATTTT. Protein: CSATETGQGVADTQYF.

The chain has TRBV5-1 and TRBJ2-5; the D is unclear. This CDR3 is 14 amino acids long. In germline, CDR1 is SGHRS, CDR2 YFSETQ. The V and J ends lost 4 bases and 2 bases respectively, with 12 bases between them. DNA for the CDR3: TGCGCCAGCAGCATCGGACGGCTTCAAGAGACCCAGTACTTC. The encoded protein is CASSIGRLQETQYF.

Only a few counts were recorded for this clonotype. The chain combines TRBV6-6 with TRBJ1-2; tentatively, D is TRBD1 (5 bases). The germline CDR1 and CDR2 sequences are MNHNY and SVGAGI (reference sequence). V was trimmed by 7 bases and J by 2 bases, leaving 8 bases between them. This CDR3 has 12 residues. The CDR3 protein is CASTGPNYGYTF. The CDR3, as DNA: TGTGCCAGCACAGGGCCGAACTATGGCTACACCTTC.

This rearrangement joins TRBV20-1 to TRBJ2-5; 7 nucleotides align to TRBD2. J was trimmed by 5 bases and V by 6 bases; bases with no gene match: 6. The CDR3 runs 12 residues. Looked up from germline, CDR1 is DFQATT and CDR2 is SNEGSKA (reference sequence). The CDR3 here is CSAFGGSETQYF. CDR3 sequence (DNA): TGCAGTGCCTTTGGCGGGAGTGAGACCCAGTACTTC.

This clonotype was observed a few times. This CDR3 reads CAIRGQGGEETQYF. The CDR3 bases are TGTGCCATCCGGGGACAGGGGGGAGAAGAGACCCAGTACTTC. The rearrangement joins TRBV10-3 to TRBJ2-5; TRBD1 matches 11 bases. The CDR3 is made up of 14 amino acids. Trimming at V came to 8 bases and at J to 3 bases, leaving 5 bases not matched to a gene. Germline lookup yields CDR1 ENHRY and CDR2 SYGVKD.

This chain uses TRBV28 with TRBJ1-2; 10 bases are shared with TRBD1. Germline V gene data show CDR1 as MDHEN and CDR2 as SYDVKM. The junction had 12 bases not matched to a gene; V was cut back by 9 bases and J by 5 bases. This CDR3 is 15 amino acids long. The CDR3 DNA follows: TGTGCCAGTATCCTACTAAGGACAGGGGGTTATGGCTACACCTTC. The encoded protein is CASILLRTGGYGYTF.

This clonotype occurred a few times. The rearrangement uses TRBV20-1 and TRBJ2-3; maybe TRBD2 (6 bases). The CDR3 is 15 amino acids. Trimming shortened V by 3 bases and J by 0 bases, and 13 bases separated the two germline ends. Germline CDR1 and CDR2: DFQATT and SNEGSKA (reference sequence). CDR3 residues: CSARAPSASTDTQYF. The CDR3 DNA is TGCAGTGCTAGGGCCCCTAGCGCGAGCACAGATACGCAGTATTTT.